This TCR beta chain was profiled in a study of cytomegalovirus exposure and HLA in healthy donors. Study information: Some 180 million T cells yielded 117 million unique TCR beta sequences in earlier analysis.

This PCR relied on a set of 60 Vbeta primers and 13 Jbeta primers. Repertoires were generated with immunoSEQ multiplex PCR, while TCRdb's copy carries only in-frame clones and drops some. The sample yields fewer than 200,000 clones, 80% seen once. As regards this clone: Its antigen is still unknown.

General study findings and limits: For most TCR beta V segments, an earlier analysis put the productive rate at about 87% or about 30% of the time. CMV serostatus was the only immune exposure information that was available.

Germline V gives CDR1 SEHNR, CDR2 FQNEAQ (reference sequence). This CDR3 has 15 amino acids. The V gene end was trimmed by 5 bases and the J gene end by 4 bases; junction bases not matched to a gene: 10. The source is a man aged 25 to 40 in good health and CMV-seronegative. The genes are TRBV7-9 and TRBJ1-2, with 7 bases lining up with TRBD1. Sequenced input: PBMCs. The CDR3, as DNA: TGTGCCAGCAGCCCCTTCGAGGCAGGGGGCTATGGCTACACCTTC. Translating gives CASSPFEAGGYGYTF.